Detailed here is one T cell receptor (beta chain). This clonotype has more than one count but fewer than ten. The target of this receptor is not known. No much larger clone exists at a distance of one base, and base qualities are not known. Based on the germline V gene, the CDR1 and CDR2 sequences are SGHTA and FQGNSA. Ends trimmed: V by 4 bases, J by 5 bases; bases unmatched to a gene: 7. The CDR3 numbers 14 residues from cysteine through phenylalanine. Here the CDR3 DNA is all that survives: 42 bases in frame from base 1. The library was produced with RT-PCR. The sequencer listed for this sample is Illumina HiSeq 2500. TCRdb itself trimmed the public reads at Q25 with fastp, ran MiXCR and retained productive beta chains. Rows with one shared CDR3 protein collapse into an entry with the most common genes and DNA. The sample table lists roughly 780,000 distinct CDR3 sequences, approximately 17% of them with a count of one. The leading ten clones occupy roughly a tenth of the sample.

These data belong to a study of response to subunit inactivated influenza vaccine (dated by TCRdb to the late 2010s). For context, the study as a whole: To follow how T cells responded to a trivalent subunit inactivated influenza vaccine, the researchers relied on deep quantitative profiling of the T cell receptor repertoire. General findings and caveats noted by the study authors: The authors proposed that each seasonal influenza vaccination may bring in only a limited number of new T cells.

The sample was PBMCs from blood, taken more than 4 days after vaccination. This chain joins TRBV7-2 to TRBJ1-1; 7 middle bases align to TRBD1. This receptor was taken from a man aged 45 to 65 who received an inactivated influenza vaccine. Donor details come from another sample of the same person, matched by shared clones. The DNA sequence is given as TGTGCCAGCAGCTATGACAGGGAGCGGACTGAAGCTTTCTTT. The resulting protein is CASSYDRERTEAFF.